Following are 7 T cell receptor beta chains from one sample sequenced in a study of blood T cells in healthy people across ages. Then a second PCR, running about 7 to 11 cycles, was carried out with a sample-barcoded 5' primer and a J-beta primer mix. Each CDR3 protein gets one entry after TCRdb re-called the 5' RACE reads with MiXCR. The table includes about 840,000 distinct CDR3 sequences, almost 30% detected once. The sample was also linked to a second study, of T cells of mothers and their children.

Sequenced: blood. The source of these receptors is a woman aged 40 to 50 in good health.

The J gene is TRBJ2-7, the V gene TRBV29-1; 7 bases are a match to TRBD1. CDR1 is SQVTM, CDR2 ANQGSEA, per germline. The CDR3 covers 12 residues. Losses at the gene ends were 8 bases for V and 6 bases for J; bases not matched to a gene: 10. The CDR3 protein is CSFGWTGSEQYF. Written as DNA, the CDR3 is TGCAGCTTCGGCTGGACAGGAAGCGAGCAGTACTTC.

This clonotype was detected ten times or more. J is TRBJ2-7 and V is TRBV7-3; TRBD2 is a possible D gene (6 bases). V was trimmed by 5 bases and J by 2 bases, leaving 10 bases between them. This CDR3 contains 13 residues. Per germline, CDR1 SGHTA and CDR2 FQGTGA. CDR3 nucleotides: TGTGCCAGCAGCGCCGGGACTCCCTACGAGCAGTACTTC. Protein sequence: CASSAGTPYEQYF.

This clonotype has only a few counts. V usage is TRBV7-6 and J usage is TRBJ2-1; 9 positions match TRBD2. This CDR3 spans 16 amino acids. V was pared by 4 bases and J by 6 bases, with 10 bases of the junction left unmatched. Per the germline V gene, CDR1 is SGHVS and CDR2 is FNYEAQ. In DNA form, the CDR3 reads TGTGCCAGCAGCTATAGCGGGGGCACCCTCAGCAATGAGCAGTTCTTC. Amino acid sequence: CASSYSGGTLSNEQFF.

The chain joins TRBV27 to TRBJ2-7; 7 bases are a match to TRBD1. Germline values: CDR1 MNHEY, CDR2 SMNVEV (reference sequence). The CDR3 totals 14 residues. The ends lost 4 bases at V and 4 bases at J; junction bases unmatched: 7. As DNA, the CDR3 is TGTGCCAGCAGTTCCGGGACAGACTATTACGAGCAGTACTTC. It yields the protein CASSSGTDYYEQYF.

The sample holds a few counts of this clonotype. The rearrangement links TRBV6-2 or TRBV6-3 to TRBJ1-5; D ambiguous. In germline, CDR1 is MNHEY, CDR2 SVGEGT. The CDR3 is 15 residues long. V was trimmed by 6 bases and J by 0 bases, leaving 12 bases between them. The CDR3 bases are TGTGCCAGCAGGTGGGAAGATAATAGCAATCAGCCCCAGCATTTT. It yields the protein CASRWEDNSNQPQHF.

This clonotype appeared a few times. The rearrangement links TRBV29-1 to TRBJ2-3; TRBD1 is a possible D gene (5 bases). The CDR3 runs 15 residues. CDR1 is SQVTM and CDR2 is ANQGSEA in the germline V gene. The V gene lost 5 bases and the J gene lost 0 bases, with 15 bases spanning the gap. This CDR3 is CSVQGQPESTDTQYF. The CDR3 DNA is TGCAGCGTTCAAGGACAACCCGAAAGCACAGATACGCAGTATTTT.

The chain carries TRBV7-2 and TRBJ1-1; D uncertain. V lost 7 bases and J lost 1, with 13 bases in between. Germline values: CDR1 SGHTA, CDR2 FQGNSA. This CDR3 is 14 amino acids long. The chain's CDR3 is CASTRGSWNTEAFF. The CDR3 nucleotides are TGTGCCAGCACCCGAGGCAGCTGGAACACTGAAGCTTTCTTT.